This TCR beta chain was found in a study of T cells in Graves' hyperthyroidism and ophthalmopathy. Study background: Before treatment of any kind, peripheral blood was taken at initial diagnosis.

Amplified TCR beta CDR3 regions came from RNA transcripts. First-round RT-PCR targeting the TCR CDR3 was performed with the HTBI primer set. TCRdb re-called the multiplex PCR reads through MiXCR, storing one row per CDR3 protein. The sample has fewer than 650,000 distinct CDR3 sequences; 14% are singletons. In the ophthalmopathy cohort, Clinical Activity Score was at least 3, NOSPECS grade at least 4, and duration under 3 months. With 4 bases removed from V and 0 bases from J, the gap between germline ends came to 8 bases. This CDR3 spans 14 amino acids. CDR1 and CDR2 (germline): MGHDK, SYGVNS. The sequence was obtained from a woman younger than 30 with Graves' ophthalmopathy. Sample: blood. The chain uses TRBV25-1 and TRBJ2-3; D unresolved. The CDR3 reads CASSGDWSTDTQYF. The CDR3 nucleotides read TGTGCCAGCAGTGGGGATTGGAGCACAGATACGCAGTATTTT.